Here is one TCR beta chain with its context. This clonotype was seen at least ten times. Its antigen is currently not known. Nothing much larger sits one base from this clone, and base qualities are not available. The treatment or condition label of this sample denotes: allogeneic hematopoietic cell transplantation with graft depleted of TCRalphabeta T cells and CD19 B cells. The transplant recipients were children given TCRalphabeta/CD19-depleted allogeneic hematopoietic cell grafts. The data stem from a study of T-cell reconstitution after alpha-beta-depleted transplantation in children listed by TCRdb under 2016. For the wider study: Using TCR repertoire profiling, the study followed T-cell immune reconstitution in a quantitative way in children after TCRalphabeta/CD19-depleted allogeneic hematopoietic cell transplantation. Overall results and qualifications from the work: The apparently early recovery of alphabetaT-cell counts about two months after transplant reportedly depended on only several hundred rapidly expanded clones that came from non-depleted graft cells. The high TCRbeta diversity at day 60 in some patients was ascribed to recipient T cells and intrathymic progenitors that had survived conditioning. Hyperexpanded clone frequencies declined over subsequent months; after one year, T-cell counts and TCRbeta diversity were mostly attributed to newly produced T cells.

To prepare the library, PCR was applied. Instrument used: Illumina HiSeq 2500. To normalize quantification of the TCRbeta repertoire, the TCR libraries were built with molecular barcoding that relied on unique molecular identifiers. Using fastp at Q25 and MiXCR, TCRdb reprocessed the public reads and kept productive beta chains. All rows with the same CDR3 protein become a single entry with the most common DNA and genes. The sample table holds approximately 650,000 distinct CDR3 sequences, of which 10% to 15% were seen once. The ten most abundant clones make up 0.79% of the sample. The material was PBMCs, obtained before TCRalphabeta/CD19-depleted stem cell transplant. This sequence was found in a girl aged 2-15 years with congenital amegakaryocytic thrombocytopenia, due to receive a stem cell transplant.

The CDR3 is CASSQEKIYNEQFF. In nucleotides, the sequence is TGTGCCAGCAGCCAAGAAAAGATCTACAATGAGCAGTTCTTC. This sequence uses TRBV4-2 and TRBJ2-1; a confident D gene designation cannot be given. Looking up the germline V gene yields CDR1 LGHNA and CDR2 YNFKEQ. The junction carries 6 bases between V and J, which are trimmed by 0 bases and 3 bases respectively. Counted from cysteine to phenylalanine, this CDR3 has 14 amino acids. The only DNA kept is the CDR3, 42 bases in frame from the first base.